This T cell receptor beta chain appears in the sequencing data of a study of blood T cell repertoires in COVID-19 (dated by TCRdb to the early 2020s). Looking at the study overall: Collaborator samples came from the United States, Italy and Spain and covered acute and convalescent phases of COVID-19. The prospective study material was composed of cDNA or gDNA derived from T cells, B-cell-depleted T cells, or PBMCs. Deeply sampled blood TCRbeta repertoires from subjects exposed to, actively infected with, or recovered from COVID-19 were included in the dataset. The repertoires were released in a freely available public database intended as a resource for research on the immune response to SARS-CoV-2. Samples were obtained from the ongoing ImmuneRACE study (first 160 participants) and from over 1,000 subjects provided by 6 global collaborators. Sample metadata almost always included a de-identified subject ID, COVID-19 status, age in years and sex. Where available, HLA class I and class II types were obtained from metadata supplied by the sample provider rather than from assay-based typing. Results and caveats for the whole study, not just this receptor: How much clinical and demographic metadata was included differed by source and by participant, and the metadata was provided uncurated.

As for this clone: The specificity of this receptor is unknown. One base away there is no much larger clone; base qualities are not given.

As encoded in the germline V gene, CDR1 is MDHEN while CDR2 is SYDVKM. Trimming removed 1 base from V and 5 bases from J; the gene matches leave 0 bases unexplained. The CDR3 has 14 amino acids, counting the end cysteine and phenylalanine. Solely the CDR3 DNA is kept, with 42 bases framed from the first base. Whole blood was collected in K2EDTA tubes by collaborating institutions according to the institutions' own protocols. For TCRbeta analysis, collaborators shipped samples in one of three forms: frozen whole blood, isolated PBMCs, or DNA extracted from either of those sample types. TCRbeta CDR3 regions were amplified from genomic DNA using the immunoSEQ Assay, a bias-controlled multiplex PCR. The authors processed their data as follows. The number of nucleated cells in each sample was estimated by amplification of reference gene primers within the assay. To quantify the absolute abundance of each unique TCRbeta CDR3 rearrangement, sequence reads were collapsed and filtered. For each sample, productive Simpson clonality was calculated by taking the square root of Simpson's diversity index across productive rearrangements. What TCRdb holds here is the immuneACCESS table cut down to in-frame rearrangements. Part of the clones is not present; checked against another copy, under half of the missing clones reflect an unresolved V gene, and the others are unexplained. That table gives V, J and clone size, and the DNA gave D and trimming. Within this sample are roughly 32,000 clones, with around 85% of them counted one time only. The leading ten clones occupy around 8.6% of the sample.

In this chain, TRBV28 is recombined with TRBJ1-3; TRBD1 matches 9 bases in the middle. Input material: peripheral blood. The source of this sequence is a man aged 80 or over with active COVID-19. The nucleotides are TGTGCCAGCAGTTTATACAGGGGGCGAAACACCATATATTTT. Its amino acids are CASSLYRGRNTIYF.